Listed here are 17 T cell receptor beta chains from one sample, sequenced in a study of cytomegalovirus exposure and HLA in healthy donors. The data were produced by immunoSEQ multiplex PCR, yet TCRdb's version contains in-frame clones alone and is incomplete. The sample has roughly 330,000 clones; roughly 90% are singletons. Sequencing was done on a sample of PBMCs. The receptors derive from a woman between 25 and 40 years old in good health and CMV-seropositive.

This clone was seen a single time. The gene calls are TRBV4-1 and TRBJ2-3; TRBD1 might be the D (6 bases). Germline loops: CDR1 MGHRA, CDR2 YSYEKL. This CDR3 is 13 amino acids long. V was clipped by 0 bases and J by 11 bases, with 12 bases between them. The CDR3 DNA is TGCGCCAGCAGCCAAGAGGGTCGGGACAAGCAGTATTTT. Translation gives CASSQEGRDKQYF.

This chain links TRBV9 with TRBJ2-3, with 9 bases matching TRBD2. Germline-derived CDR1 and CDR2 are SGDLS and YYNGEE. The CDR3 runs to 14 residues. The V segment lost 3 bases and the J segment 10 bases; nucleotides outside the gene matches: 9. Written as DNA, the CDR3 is TGTGCCAGCAGCGATACTAGCGGGTTGGCCCCGCAGTATTTT. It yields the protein CASSDTSGLAPQYF.

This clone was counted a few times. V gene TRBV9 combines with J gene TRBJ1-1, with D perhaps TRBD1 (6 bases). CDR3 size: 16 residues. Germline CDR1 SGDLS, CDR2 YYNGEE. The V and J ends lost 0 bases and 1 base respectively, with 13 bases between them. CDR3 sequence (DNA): TGTGCCAGCAGCGTAGCTACCGGGGGCCCGAACACTGAAGCTTTCTTT. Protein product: CASSVATGGPNTEAFF.

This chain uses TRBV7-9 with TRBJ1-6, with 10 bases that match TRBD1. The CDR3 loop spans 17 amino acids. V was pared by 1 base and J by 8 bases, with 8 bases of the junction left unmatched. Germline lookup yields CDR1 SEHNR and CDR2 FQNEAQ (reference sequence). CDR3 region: CASSLVQTGGRHSPLHF. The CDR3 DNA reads TGTGCCAGCAGCTTAGTCCAGACAGGGGGCCGCCATTCACCCCTCCACTTT.

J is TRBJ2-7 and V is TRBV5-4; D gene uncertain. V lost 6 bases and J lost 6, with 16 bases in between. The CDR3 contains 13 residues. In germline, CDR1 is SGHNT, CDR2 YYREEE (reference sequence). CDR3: CASNPPGSGEQYF. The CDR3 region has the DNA TGTGCCAGCAACCCCCCAGGATCTGGCGAGCAGTACTTC.

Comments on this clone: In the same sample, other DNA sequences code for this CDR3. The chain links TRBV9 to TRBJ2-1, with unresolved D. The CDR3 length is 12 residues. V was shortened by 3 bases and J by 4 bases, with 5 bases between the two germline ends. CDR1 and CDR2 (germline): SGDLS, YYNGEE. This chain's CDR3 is CASSARYNEQFF. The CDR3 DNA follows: TGTGCCAGCAGCGCGCGATACAATGAGCAGTTCTTC.

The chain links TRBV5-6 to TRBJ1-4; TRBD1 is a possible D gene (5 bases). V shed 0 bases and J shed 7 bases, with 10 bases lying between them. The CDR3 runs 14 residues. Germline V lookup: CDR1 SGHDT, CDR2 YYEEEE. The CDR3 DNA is TGTGCCAGCAGCTTGGGGGGGATTGGTGAAAAACTGTTTTTT. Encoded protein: CASSLGGIGEKLFF.

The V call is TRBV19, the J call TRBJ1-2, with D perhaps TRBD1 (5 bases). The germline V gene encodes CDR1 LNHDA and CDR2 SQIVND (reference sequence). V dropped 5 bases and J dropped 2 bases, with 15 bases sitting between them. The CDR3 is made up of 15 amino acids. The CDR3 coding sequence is TGTGCCAGTAGTGCGAAACCGCAGGGAAACTATGGCTACACCTTC. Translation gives CASSAKPQGNYGYTF. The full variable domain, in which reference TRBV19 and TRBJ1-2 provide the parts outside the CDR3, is DGGITQSPKYLFRKEGQNVTLSCEQNLNHDAMYWYRQDPGQGLRLIYYSQIVNDFQKGDIAEGYSVSREKKESFPLTVTSAQKNPTAFYLCASSAKPQGNYGYTFGSGTRLTVV.

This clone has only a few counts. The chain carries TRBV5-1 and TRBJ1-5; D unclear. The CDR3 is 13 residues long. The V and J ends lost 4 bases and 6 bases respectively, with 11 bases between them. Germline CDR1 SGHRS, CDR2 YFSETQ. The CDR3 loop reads CASSPEGTQPQHF. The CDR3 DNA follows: TGCGCCAGCAGCCCCGAGGGAACTCAGCCCCAGCATTTT.

The CDR3 reads CASSYADTGYEQYF. CDR3 bases: TGTGCCAGCAGTTACGCGGACACAGGTTACGAGCAGTACTTC. The chain couples TRBV6-5 to TRBJ2-7, with D possibly TRBD1 on 5 matching bases. Germline CDR1 reads MNHEY; CDR2 reads SVGAGI. V was pared by 2 bases and J by 4 bases, with 12 bases between. This CDR3 has 14 residues.

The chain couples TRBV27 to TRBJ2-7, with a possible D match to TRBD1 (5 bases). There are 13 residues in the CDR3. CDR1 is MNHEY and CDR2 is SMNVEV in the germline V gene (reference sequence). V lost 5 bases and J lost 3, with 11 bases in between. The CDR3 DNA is TGTGCCAGCAGTAATTCAGACAGCTACGAGCAGTACTTC. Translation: CASSNSDSYEQYF.

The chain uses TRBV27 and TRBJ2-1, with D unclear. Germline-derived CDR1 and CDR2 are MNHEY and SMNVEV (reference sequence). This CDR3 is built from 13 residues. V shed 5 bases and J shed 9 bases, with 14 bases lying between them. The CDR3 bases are TGTGCCAGCAGTCTCGGACCCGTTGGTGAGCAGTTCTTC. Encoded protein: CASSLGPVGEQFF.

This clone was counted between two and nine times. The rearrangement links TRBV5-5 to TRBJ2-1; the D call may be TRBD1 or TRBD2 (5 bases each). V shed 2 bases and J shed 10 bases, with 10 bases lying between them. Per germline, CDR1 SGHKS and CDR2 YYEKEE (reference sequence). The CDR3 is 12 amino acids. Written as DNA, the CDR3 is TGTGCCAGCAGCTTCCCCGGGACGGAGCAGTTCTTC. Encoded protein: CASSFPGTEQFF.

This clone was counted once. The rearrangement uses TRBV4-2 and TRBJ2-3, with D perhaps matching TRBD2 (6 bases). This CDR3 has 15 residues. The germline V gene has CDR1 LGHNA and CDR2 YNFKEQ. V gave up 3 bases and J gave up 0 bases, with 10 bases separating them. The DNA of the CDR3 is TGTGCCAGCAGCCATCTAGCGACTAGCACAGATACGCAGTATTTT. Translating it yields CASSHLATSTDTQYF.

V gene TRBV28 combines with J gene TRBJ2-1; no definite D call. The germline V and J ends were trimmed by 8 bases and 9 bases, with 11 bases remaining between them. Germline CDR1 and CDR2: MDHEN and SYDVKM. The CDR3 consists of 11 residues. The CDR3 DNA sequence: TGTGCCAGCGAACTGTCAAGTGAGCAGTTCTTC. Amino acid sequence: CASELSSEQFF.

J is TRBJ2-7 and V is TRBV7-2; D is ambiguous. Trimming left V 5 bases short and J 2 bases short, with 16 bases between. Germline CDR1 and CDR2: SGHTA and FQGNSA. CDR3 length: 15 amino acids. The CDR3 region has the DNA TGTGCCAGCAGCCGGACCGGTACAGCAACCTACGAGCAGTACTTC. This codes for CASSRTGTATYEQYF. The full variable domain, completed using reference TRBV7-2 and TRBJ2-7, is GAGVSQSPSNKVTEKGKDVELRCDPISGHTALYWYRQSLGQGLEFLIYFQGNSAPDKSGLPSDRFSAERTGGSVSTLTIQRTQQEDSAVYLCASSRTGTATYEQYFGPGTRLTVT.

The CDR3 region is CASSQLAGGVSYEQYF. The CDR3 DNA is TGCGCCAGCAGCCAACTAGCGGGAGGGGTTTCCTACGAGCAGTACTTC. This chain uses TRBV4-1 with TRBJ2-7, with 12 bases fitting TRBD2. Trimming removed 2 bases from V and 1 base from J; junction bases left unmatched: 3. The CDR3 totals 16 residues. The V gene's germline CDR1 is MGHRA and CDR2 YSYEKL.